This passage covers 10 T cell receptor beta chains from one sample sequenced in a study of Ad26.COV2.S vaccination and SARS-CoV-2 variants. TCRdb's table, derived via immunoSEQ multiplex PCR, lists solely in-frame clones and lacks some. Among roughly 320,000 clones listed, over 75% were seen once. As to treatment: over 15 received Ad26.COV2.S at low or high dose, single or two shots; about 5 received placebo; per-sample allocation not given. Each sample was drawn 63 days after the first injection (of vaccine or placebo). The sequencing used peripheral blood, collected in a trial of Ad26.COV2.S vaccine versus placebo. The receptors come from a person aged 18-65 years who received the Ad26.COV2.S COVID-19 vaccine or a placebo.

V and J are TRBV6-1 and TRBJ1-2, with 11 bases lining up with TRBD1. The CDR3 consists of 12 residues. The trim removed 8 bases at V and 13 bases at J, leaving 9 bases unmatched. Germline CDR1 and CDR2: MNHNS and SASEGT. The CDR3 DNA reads TGTGCCAGCGAGAGGGACAGGGGGTATTCCACCTTC. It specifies CASERDRGYSTF.

The CDR3 sequence is CATSRDLAGGSSYNEQFF. CDR3 DNA: TGTGCCACCAGCAGAGACCTAGCGGGGGGTAGCTCCTACAATGAGCAGTTCTTC. This chain joins TRBV15 and TRBJ2-1; 11 positions agree with TRBD2. Germline CDR1 reads LNHNV; CDR2 reads YYDKDF (reference sequence). This CDR3 has 18 residues. V was clipped by 0 bases and J by 0 bases; unmatched bases: 4.

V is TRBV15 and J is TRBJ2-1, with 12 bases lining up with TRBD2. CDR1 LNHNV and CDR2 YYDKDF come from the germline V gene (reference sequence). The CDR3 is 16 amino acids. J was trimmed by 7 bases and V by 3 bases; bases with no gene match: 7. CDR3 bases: TGTGCCACCAGCAGGGCTCTAGCGGGGGGGCCGAATGAGCAGTTCTTC. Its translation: CATSRALAGGPNEQFF.

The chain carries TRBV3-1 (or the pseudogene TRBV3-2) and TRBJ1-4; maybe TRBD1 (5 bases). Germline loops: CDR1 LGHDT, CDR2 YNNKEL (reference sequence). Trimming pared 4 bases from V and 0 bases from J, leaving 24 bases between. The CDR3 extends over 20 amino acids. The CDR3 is CASSPRQIYKKSPTNEKLFF. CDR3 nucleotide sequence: TGTGCCAGCAGCCCCAGACAGATATATAAGAAAAGCCCAACTAATGAAAAACTGTTTTTT.

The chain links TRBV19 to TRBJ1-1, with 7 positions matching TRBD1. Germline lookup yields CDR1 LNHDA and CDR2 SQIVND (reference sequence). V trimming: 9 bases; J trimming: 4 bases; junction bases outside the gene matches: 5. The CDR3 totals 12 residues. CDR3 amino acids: CASGQGGTEAFF. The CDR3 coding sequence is TGTGCCAGCGGTCAGGGGGGCACTGAAGCTTTCTTT.

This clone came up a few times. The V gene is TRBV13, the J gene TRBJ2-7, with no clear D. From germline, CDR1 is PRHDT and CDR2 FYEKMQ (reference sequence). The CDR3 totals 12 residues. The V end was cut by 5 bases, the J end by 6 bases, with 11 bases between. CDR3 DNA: TGTGCCAGCAGCCTCCCCGCTGGCGAGCAGTACTTC. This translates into CASSLPAGEQYF. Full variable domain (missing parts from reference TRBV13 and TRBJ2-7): AAGVIQSPRHLIKEKRETATLKCYPIPRHDTVYWYQQGPGQDPQFLISFYEKMQSDKGSIPDRFSAQQFSDYHSELNMSSLELGDSALYFCASSLPAGEQYFGPGTRLTVT.

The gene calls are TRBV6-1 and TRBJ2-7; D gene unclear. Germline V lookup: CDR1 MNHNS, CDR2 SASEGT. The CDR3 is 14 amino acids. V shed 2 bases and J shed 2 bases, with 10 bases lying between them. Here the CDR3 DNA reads TGTGCCAGCAGTGAAAATACAGAGGCCTACGAGCAGTACTTC. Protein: CASSENTEAYEQYF.

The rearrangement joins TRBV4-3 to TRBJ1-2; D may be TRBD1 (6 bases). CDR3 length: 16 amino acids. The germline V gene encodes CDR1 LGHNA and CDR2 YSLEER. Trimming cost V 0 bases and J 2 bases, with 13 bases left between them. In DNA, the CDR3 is TGCGCCAGCAGCCAAGACGGCAGGGGAGAAAACTATGGCTACACCTTC. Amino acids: CASSQDGRGENYGYTF.

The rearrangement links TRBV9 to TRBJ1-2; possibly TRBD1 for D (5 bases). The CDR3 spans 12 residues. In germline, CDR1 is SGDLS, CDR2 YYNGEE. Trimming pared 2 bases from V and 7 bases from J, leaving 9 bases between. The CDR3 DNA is TGTGCCAGCAGCGTGCCAGGGACTGGCTACACCTTC. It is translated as CASSVPGTGYTF. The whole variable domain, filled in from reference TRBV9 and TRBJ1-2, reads DSGVTQTPKHLITATGQRVTLRCSPRSGDLSVYWYQQSLDQGLQFLIQYYNGEERAKGNILERFSAQQFPDLHSELNLSSLELGDSALYFCASSVPGTGYTFGSGTRLTVV.

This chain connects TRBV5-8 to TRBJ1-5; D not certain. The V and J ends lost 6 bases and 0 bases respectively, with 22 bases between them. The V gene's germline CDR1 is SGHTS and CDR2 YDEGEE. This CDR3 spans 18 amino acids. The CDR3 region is CASTRGESTFNSNQPQHF. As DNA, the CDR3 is TGTGCCAGCACCCGTGGAGAGTCCACTTTCAATAGCAATCAGCCCCAGCATTTT.